These T cell receptor beta chains were read from a single sample in a study of T cell repertoires in cytomegalovirus infection. TCRdb fed the reads into MiXCR, producing one record per CDR3 protein. Counted here are 250,000 or so distinct CDR3 sequences, around 15% occurring once; the ten biggest clones make up approximately 51%. Sequencing was done on a sample of CD8+ T cells from PBMCs. The source of these receptors is a human donor in good health (CMV status not recorded). Some clones in this sample may be carry-over from other donors' samples. The CDR3 runs from the conserved cysteine through the conserved F or W. A D gene is named only where the DNA matches it firmly. Not every row has a clone size; where given, it reads once, few, many or a size class.

D	V	J	size	DNA	CDR3
TRBD2	TRBV5-5	TRBJ2-7	once	TGTGCCAGCAGCAGGGGACTAGCGGGGGGCCTGGCGCTATACGAGCAGTACTTC	CASSRGLAGGLALYEQYF
TRBD1	TRBV10-2	TRBJ2-5	NA	TGCGCCAGCAGCCGGGACAGGGGGCTGATACAAGAGACCCAGTACTTC	CASSRDRGLIQETQYF
NA	TRBV5-6	TRBJ2-3	NA	TGTGCCAGCAGCTTGACTAGCTGGCGGGTTGCGCAGTATTTT	CASSLTSWRVAQYF
NA	TRBV4-2	TRBJ2-6	NA	TGTGCCAGCAGCCAAGATTCAGCGTTTGGGGCCAACGTCCTGACTTTC	CASSQDSAFGANVLTF
NA	TRBV11-2	TRBJ2-1	many	TGTGCCAGCAGCTTCATACAGATAACCTACAATGAGCAGTTCTTC	CASSFIQITYNEQFF
NA	TRBV12-3/TRBV12-4	TRBJ1-1	many	TGTGCCAGCAGTCCACCCTCCCGGTGGCAGGGATCTTCGCAAGCTTTCTTT	CASSPPSRWQGSSQAFF
NA	TRBV10-3	TRBJ2-3	NA	TGTGCCATCAGCAAAGAGTCCGCAGATACGCAGTATTTT	CAISKESADTQYF
NA	TRBV12-3/TRBV12-4	TRBJ1-5	many	TGTGCCAGCAGTGAGAGAGCTCCAGGGGATCAGCCCCAGCATTTT	CASSERAPGDQPQHF
NA	TRBV4-1	TRBJ1-4	few	TGCGCCAGCAGCCAAGTAGGGGGGGCGGAATTGTTTTTT	CASSQVGGAELFF
NA	TRBV4-1	TRBJ1-4	many	TGCGCCAGCAGCCAAGAACCCCTAGGGACACTTCGAGCTACTAATGAAAAACTGTTTTTT	CASSQEPLGTLRATNEKLFF